One TCR beta chain is described in this entry. There is no known antigen for this receptor. Per-base quality was not reported, and no clone a single base away is much larger than it. The data are from a study of T-cell reconstitution after alpha-beta-depleted transplantation in children listed by TCRdb under 2016. At the level of the whole study: The study quantitatively tracked T-cell immune reconstitution after TCRalphabeta/CD19-depleted allogeneic hematopoietic cell transplantation in children using TCR repertoire profiling.

The library was produced with PCR. The listed sequencing device is Illumina HiSeq 2500. TCR libraries were prepared with molecular barcoding, using unique molecular identifiers to normalize TCRbeta repertoire quantification. TCRdb cleaned the public reads at Q25 with fastp, built clones with MiXCR and kept in-frame beta chains. Rows merge per CDR3 protein into single entries with the most common DNA and genes. This sample gives just over 950,000 distinct CDR3 sequences in total; about 29% of them show up just once. 28% of the sample is taken by the ten largest. General study outcomes and caveats: The high TCRbeta diversity at day 60 in some patients was ascribed to recipient T cells and intrathymic progenitors that had survived conditioning. The frequencies of hyperexpanded clones fell over the following months, and after one year, T-cell counts and TCRbeta diversity were mostly attributed to newly produced T cells. The apparently early recovery of alphabetaT-cell counts about two months after transplant reportedly depended on only several hundred rapidly expanded clones that came from non-depleted graft cells.

The CDR3 measures 16 amino acids from cysteine to phenylalanine. Kept here is only the CDR3 DNA, which spans 48 bases and is read in frame from base 1. The germline V gene encodes CDR1 LGHNA and CDR2 YNFKEQ. For this chain, trimming is 1 base at the V end and 2 bases at the J end, and the number of junction bases without a gene match is 2. The treatment or condition label for this specimen denotes: allogeneic hematopoietic cell transplantation with graft depleted of TCRalphabeta T cells and CD19 B cells. TCRalphabeta/CD19-depleted allogeneic hematopoietic cell grafts were given to the transplant recipients, all of whom were children.

The sequencing here drew on PBMCs, mostly from graft donor cells, taken 360 days after TCRalphabeta/CD19-depleted stem cell transplant. The TCR sequence derives from a boy less than two years old who had a stem cell transplant for SCID, so the T cells may come from the graft donor. This chain is built from TRBV4-2 and TRBJ2-2; 9 bases in the middle match TRBD2. The DNA sequence is as follows: TGTGCCAGCAGCCAAGTGCGGGGGGGTAACACCGGGGAGCTGTTTTTT. Its product reads: CASSQVRGGNTGELFF.